This T cell receptor beta chain was identified in a study of glioma-infiltrating T cells. Across the study: Before surgery, glioma patients received dexamethasone for at most six days. Approximately 990,000 peripheral T cells were targeted at roughly 4.5- to 11-fold coverage. Study-level results: Only very few CDR3 sequences appeared in both tissue and blood. Signature shared blood CDR3 motifs were enriched in low-divergence and depleted in high-divergence patients.

Trimming removed 2 bases at V and 4 bases at J, with 13 bases between. Germline lookup yields CDR1 MNHEY and CDR2 SMNVEV (reference sequence). This CDR3 comprises 15 residues. This clonotype occurred many times. Antigen: not known. Using RNA template, CDR3s of TCR alpha and beta were amplified with iRepertoire arm-PCR. TCRdb re-analysed the multiplex PCR reads in MiXCR, keeping a single row per CDR3 protein. Among around 350,000 distinct CDR3 sequences listed, about two fifths were seen once. V usage is TRBV27 and J usage is TRBJ2-3; no firm D call. The receptor was isolated from a human donor with low-grade glioma or glioblastoma, undergoing nonglioma brain surgery, or in good health (not recorded which). The sample was glioma tissue, nonneoplastic brain tissue, or PBMCs (not recorded which). CDR3 nucleotides: TGTGCCAGCAGTTTACGATCGCTACGCGCAGATACGCAGTATTTT. This encodes CASSLRSLRADTQYF.